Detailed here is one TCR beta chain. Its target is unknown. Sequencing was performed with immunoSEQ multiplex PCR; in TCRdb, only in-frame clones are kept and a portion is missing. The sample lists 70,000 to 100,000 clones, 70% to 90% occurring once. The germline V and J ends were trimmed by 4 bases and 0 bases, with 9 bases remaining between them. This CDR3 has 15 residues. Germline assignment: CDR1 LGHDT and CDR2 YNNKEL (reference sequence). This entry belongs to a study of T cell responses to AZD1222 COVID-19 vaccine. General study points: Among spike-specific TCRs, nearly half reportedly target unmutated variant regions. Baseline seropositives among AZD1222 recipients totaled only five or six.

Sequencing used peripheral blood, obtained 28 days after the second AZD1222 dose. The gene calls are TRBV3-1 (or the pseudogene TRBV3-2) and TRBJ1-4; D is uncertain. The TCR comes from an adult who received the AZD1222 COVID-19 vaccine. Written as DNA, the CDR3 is TGTGCCAGCAGCCCCTCGGTAGCAACTAATGAAAAACTGTTTTTT. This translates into CASSPSVATNEKLFF.